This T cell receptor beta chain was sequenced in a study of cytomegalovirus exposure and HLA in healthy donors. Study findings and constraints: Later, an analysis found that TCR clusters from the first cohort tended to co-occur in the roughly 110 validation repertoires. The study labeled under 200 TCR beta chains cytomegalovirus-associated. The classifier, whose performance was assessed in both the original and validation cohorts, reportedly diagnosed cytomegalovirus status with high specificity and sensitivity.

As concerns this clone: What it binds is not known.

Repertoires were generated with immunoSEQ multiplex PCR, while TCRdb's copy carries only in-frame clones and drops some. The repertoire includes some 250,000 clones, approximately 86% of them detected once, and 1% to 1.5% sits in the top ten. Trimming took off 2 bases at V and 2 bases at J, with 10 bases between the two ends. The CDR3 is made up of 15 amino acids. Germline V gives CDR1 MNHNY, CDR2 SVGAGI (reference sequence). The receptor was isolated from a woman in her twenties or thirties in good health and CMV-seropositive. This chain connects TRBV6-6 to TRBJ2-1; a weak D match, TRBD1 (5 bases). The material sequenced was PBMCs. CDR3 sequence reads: CASSYQGGPYNEQFF. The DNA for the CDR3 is TGTGCCAGCAGTTACCAGGGTGGTCCCTACAATGAGCAGTTCTTC.